Below, 23 T cell receptor beta chains from the same sample are listed, as sequenced in a study of monozygotic twins with inflammatory bowel disease. TCRdb reworked the 5' RACE reads into one entry per CDR3 protein, no DNA. In total, the table holds about 350,000 distinct CDR3 sequences. The sequenced sample consisted of blood. The source of these receptors is a human donor with ulcerative colitis or Crohn's disease, or a healthy co-twin of an affected twin (not recorded which).

V usage is TRBV6-1 and J usage is TRBJ2-1; TCRdb calls TRBD2, which cannot be checked without DNA. The CDR3 spans 15 residues. Germline V gives CDR1 MNHNS, CDR2 SASEGT. The CDR3 spells CASSRTSLEGNEQFF.

The gene calls are TRBV20-1 and TRBJ1-6. This CDR3 is built from 14 residues. Germline CDR1 is DFQATT and CDR2 is SNEGSKA (reference sequence). CDR3 in amino acids: CSAREFTENSPLHF.

The chain employs TRBV5-1 and TRBJ1-2. Per the germline V gene, CDR1 is SGHRS and CDR2 is YFSETQ. The CDR3 covers 13 residues. CDR3 residues: CASNDGLGHGYTF. The whole variable domain, remainder taken from reference TRBV5-1 and TRBJ1-2, is KAGVTQTPRYLIKTRGQQVTLSCSPISGHRSVSWYQQTPGQGLQFLFEYFSETQRNKGNFPGRFSGRQFSNSRSEMNVSTLELGDSALYLCASNDGLGHGYTFGSGTRLTVV.

The chain uses TRBV20-1 and TRBJ2-4; TCRdb indicates TRBD2, and absent DNA this call remains unverified. This CDR3 comprises 15 residues. The germline V gene has CDR1 DFQATT and CDR2 SNEGSKA (reference sequence). The CDR3 is CSAGFAGFSNDIQYF.

V gene TRBV20-1 combines with J gene TRBJ2-3. There are 14 residues in the CDR3. The V gene's germline CDR1 is DFQATT and CDR2 SNEGSKA (reference sequence). The CDR3 loop is CSAQRGGNTDTQYF.

V and J are TRBV5-1 and TRBJ2-1; TCRdb outputs TRBD1, but without DNA this stays unchecked. Germline CDR1 SGHRS, CDR2 YFSETQ. CDR3 length: 15 residues. This chain's CDR3 is CASSPSPGQYNEQFF.

This chain links TRBV5-1 with TRBJ2-1; the D call of TRBD1 rests on TCRdb alone, since no DNA is present to check it. The CDR3 runs 17 residues. CDR1 SGHRS and CDR2 YFSETQ come from the germline V gene. The CDR3 here is CASSLGLTGGFSDEQFF.

The CDR3 here is CASSARDYRAYEQYF. V gene TRBV6-2 or TRBV6-3 combines with J gene TRBJ2-7; without DNA, the TCRdb call of TRBD2 cannot be checked. The CDR3 spans 15 residues. Germline V gives CDR1 MNHEY, CDR2 SVGEGT.

This chain links TRBV20-1 with TRBJ2-5; the D call from TCRdb, TRBD2, cannot be confirmed without DNA. This CDR3 region has 13 residues. Germline loops: CDR1 DFQATT, CDR2 SNEGSKA (reference sequence). The CDR3 loop reads CSAADSGQETQYF.

This chain connects TRBV7-8 to TRBJ1-1; TCRdb's D gene call, TRBD1, goes unchecked for lack of DNA. Germline values: CDR1 SGHVS, CDR2 FQNEAQ. The CDR3 length is 15 residues. CDR3 sequence reads: CASSLGQSGNTEAFF.

This chain connects TRBV7-9 to TRBJ2-7; TCRdb lists TRBD1, though no DNA is available to test this call. Germline CDR1 SEHNR, CDR2 FQNEAQ (reference sequence). The CDR3 consists of 14 residues. The CDR3 sequence: CASSLIKGHVEQYF.

V and J are TRBV28 and TRBJ1-4; as DNA is missing, the TRBD1 call by TCRdb cannot be tested. The CDR3 is 16 residues long. Germline assignment: CDR1 MDHEN and CDR2 SYDVKM. The CDR3 sequence is CASSYMLGDSNEKLFF.

The chain employs TRBV28 and TRBJ2-7; with no DNA, the TCRdb D assignment of TRBD1 cannot be verified. The germline gives CDR1 MDHEN, CDR2 SYDVKM. The CDR3 consists of 15 residues. The CDR3 reads CASSQRQGNSYEQYF.

The chain carries TRBV15 and TRBJ1-5. This CDR3 contains 15 residues. CDR1 and CDR2 (germline): LNHNV, YYDKDF (reference sequence). CDR3 sequence: CATSRDLGSYQPQHF.

The rearrangement joins TRBV12-3 or TRBV12-4 to TRBJ1-5; TCRdb's D call of TRBD1 is untestable without DNA. The length of the CDR3 is 14 residues. CDR3 loop: CASSQQGRYQPQHF.

The chain uses TRBV6-1 and TRBJ2-5; the TCRdb call, TRBD1, lacks DNA for checking. The CDR3 covers 14 residues. CDR1 MNHNS and CDR2 SASEGT come from the germline V gene. CDR3 sequence: CASRQDRGGETQYF.

The rearrangement links TRBV20-1 to TRBJ1-1. CDR3 size: 12 residues. CDR1 is DFQATT and CDR2 is SNEGSKA in the germline V gene (reference sequence). The CDR3 region is CSARPAFGEAFF.

The chain joins TRBV20-1 to TRBJ2-1; TCRdb reports TRBD1, a call that lacks DNA to check it against. The CDR3 totals 13 residues. Germline V gene sequence: CDR1 DFQATT, CDR2 SNEGSKA (reference sequence). The CDR3 is CSARGQGYNEQFF.

V and J are TRBV6-1 and TRBJ2-7; the TRBD1 assignment by TCRdb is unverifiable without DNA. The CDR3 runs to 14 residues. The V gene's germline CDR1 is MNHNS and CDR2 SASEGT. The CDR3 loop reads CASSPGTGRYEQHF.

The rearrangement links TRBV29-1 to TRBJ2-2; the D call of TRBD1 rests on TCRdb alone, since no DNA is present to check it. This CDR3 is built from 14 residues. Per the germline V gene, CDR1 is SQVTM and CDR2 is ANQGSEA. CDR3 sequence reads: CSVELVRGTGELFF.

The chain combines TRBV10-3 with TRBJ2-1; TCRdb's assignment of TRBD1 cannot be checked, as there is no DNA. CDR1 is ENHRY and CDR2 is SYGVKD in the germline V gene. The CDR3 spans 15 residues. CDR3 residues: CAISDWTGVYNEQFF.

This sequence joins TRBV10-1 and TRBJ2-5; there is no DNA to check the TCRdb D call of TRBD2. The CDR3 extends over 14 amino acids. CDR1 is WNHNN, CDR2 SYGVQD, per germline (reference sequence). CDR3 in amino acids: CASSEGGSQETQYF.

CDR3 sequence reads: CSASPLRGSSYNEQFF. The chain recombines TRBV20-1 with TRBJ2-1; TCRdb's assignment of TRBD2 cannot be checked, as there is no DNA. The CDR3 length is 16 residues. CDR1 and CDR2 from the germline V gene are DFQATT and SNEGSKA (reference sequence).